This T cell receptor beta chain is drawn from a study of cytomegalovirus exposure and HLA in healthy donors. Study as a whole: Across more than 350 genotyped donors, 81% landed in the Caucasian-associated ancestry cluster. Regarding the study as a whole: Segments of the TCR beta V type were, in most cases, productive about 87% or about 30% of the time in an earlier analysis. HLA restriction was apparent for most CMV-associated TCR beta chains in a later analysis. In a later analysis, a genetic analysis reported fewer productive-TCR N-insertions in an Asian-associated ancestry cluster than the cohort average.

Amplification used 60 Vbeta primers and 13 Jbeta primers. Method: immunoSEQ multiplex PCR; TCRdb's copy keeps in-frame clones and lacks some. The sample yields tens of thousands of clones, around 84% seen once. As regards this clone: The target antigen is unknown.

The germline gives CDR1 MDHEN, CDR2 SYDVKM. J gave up 4 bases and V 5 bases, and 3 bases lay outside the gene matches. The CDR3 sequence is 13 residues long. J is TRBJ1-2 and V is TRBV28; 8 positions agree with TRBD1. Sequenced: PBMCs. The TCR originated in a male donor in good health and CMV-seronegative. The CDR3 loop reads CASSIDRGYGYTF. The CDR3 DNA follows: TGTGCCAGCAGTATCGACAGGGGCTATGGCTACACCTTC.